The clone carrying this T cell receptor beta chain was seen a few times. What it binds is unknown. Each CDR3 protein is one row after TCRdb ran MiXCR on the reads. The table includes about 700,000 distinct CDR3 sequences, roughly 33% detected once. V lost 5 bases to trimming and J lost 6 bases, with 9 bases between them. CDR1 SGHTA and CDR2 FQGNSA come from the germline V gene. The CDR3 length is 12 residues. These data belong to a study of T cell repertoires in cytomegalovirus infection. On the study more broadly: HLA-B-restricted CMV epitopes that are well studied, plus recently identified HLA-C-restricted ones, were used by the study. A matching HLA type, together with CMV infection, was signaled by public TCR beta signatures.

Study-wide findings and caveats: CMV-specific HLA-C-restricted TCR beta clonotypes dominated the ex vivo response.

J is TRBJ2-3 and V is TRBV7-2; D gene uncertain. The sample consisted of cultured PBMCs, taken from culture after CMV antigen stimulation. The clonotype comes from a human donor in good health (CMV status not recorded). Some clones in this sample may be carry-over from other donors' samples. In DNA form, the CDR3 reads TGTGCCAGCAGCCACAACCCGGATACGCAGTATTTT. Residues: CASSHNPDTQYF.